One and the same sample provided the 11 T cell receptor beta chains below, sequenced in a study of OX40 agonist ivuxolimab in advanced cancers. This table comes from immunoSEQ multiplex PCR, and its TCRdb copy is limited to in-frame clones, with some not included. The data contain 75,000 to 100,000 clones, roughly 90% of them singletons. This specimen was CD4+ or CD8+ T cells sorted from blood, taken in a trial of the OX40 agonist ivuxolimab. Receptors were obtained from an adult with an advanced solid tumor such as melanoma, head and neck, liver or kidney cancer.

The chain uses TRBV5-1 and TRBJ2-2; 12 bases line up with TRBD1. The V and J ends lost 2 bases and 1 base, in that order; junction bases with no gene match: 12. From germline, CDR1 is SGHRS and CDR2 YFSETQ. The CDR3 extends over 20 amino acids. CDR3 residues: CASSFGDRGRDELNTGELFF. The CDR3 DNA follows: TGCGCCAGCAGCTTTGGGGACAGGGGGCGCGACGAACTGAACACCGGGGAGCTGTTTTTT.

The chain couples TRBV28 to TRBJ2-7; TRBD2 matches 8 bases. The CDR3 covers 14 residues. Trimming took 5 bases from V and 0 from J; bases not matched to a gene: 3. CDR1 and CDR2 (germline): MDHEN, SYDVKM. For the CDR3, the DNA is TGTGCCAGCAGTGTGAGCGGGAGCTCCTACGAGCAGTACTTC. This encodes CASSVSGSSYEQYF.

The rearrangement links TRBV4-1 to TRBJ2-3; no firm D call. CDR3 size: 14 residues. V was clipped by 0 bases and J by 6 bases, with 10 bases between them. Germline CDR1 reads MGHRA; CDR2 reads YSYEKL. The CDR3 is CASSQDRRQDTQYF. DNA for the CDR3: TGCGCCAGCAGCCAAGATAGACGTCAGGATACGCAGTATTTT.

J is TRBJ2-2 and V is TRBV5-4; no firm D call. The CDR3 runs to 15 residues. In germline, CDR1 is SGHNT, CDR2 YYREEE (reference sequence). V gave up 3 bases and J gave up 6 bases, with 15 bases separating them. The CDR3 nucleotides are TGTGCCAGCAGCTCTCTTACCTGGTCCTCCGGGGAGCTGTTTTTT. Amino acid sequence: CASSSLTWSSGELFF.

The chain carries TRBV7-2 and TRBJ1-1; D is uncertain. With 0 bases removed from V and 1 base from J, the gap between germline ends came to 9 bases. CDR1 and CDR2 (germline): SGHTA, FQGNSA. This CDR3 contains 15 residues. The chain's CDR3 is CASSLAPRKNTEAFF. CDR3 DNA sequence: TGTGCCAGCAGCTTAGCGCCCAGGAAGAACACTGAAGCTTTCTTT.

The rearrangement links TRBV14 to TRBJ2-7, with 9 bases fitting TRBD1. Germline CDR1 SGHDN, CDR2 FVKESK. The CDR3 is 15 residues long. With 4 bases clipped from V and 3 bases from J, the junction kept 7 bases outside the gene matches. The CDR3 region is CASSPLGTGSYEQYF. DNA for the CDR3: TGTGCCAGCAGCCCCTTAGGGACAGGGAGCTACGAGCAGTACTTC.

This clone was counted once. The chain recombines TRBV19 with TRBJ2-7; D gene ambiguous. V shed 3 bases and J shed 2 bases, with 14 bases lying between them. The CDR3 has 15 residues. CDR1 is LNHDA and CDR2 is SQIVND in the germline V gene (reference sequence). CDR3 residues: CASSMVAGIAYEQYF. CDR3 nucleotides: TGTGCCAGTAGTATGGTGGCAGGAATAGCCTACGAGCAGTACTTC.

The V and J genes are TRBV18 and TRBJ2-1, with 8 bases lining up with TRBD2. From germline, CDR1 is KGHSH and CDR2 LQKENI. Germline trimming cut 8 bases from V and 7 bases from J; bases unmatched to any gene: 7. The CDR3 is made up of 13 amino acids. CDR3 DNA sequence: TGTGCCAGCACTCCCTCGGGGGGGAATGAGCAGTTCTTC. The encoded protein is CASTPSGGNEQFF.

The chain couples TRBV13 to TRBJ1-4; 7 nucleotides line up with TRBD1. The V segment lost 6 bases and the J segment 7 bases; nucleotides outside the gene matches: 11. The germline V gene has CDR1 PRHDT and CDR2 FYEKMQ (reference sequence). The length of the CDR3 is 15 residues. This chain's CDR3 is CASRFTGQSVEKLFF. CDR3 DNA: TGTGCCAGCAGATTTACGGGACAGTCTGTTGAAAAACTGTTTTTT.

V gene TRBV13 combines with J gene TRBJ2-2, with D possibly TRBD2 on 5 matching bases. The CDR3 sequence is 16 residues long. V was cut by 3 bases and J by 0 bases, with 11 bases left in between. From germline, CDR1 is PRHDT and CDR2 FYEKMQ (reference sequence). CDR3 nucleotides: TGTGCCAGCAGCTTGGGGAGCACTTCGAACACCGGGGAGCTGTTTTTT. It encodes CASSLGSTSNTGELFF.

V gene TRBV5-4 combines with J gene TRBJ2-1; 7 bases line up with TRBD1. Germline CDR1 SGHNT, CDR2 YYREEE (reference sequence). The trim removed 3 bases at V and 0 bases at J, leaving 6 bases unmatched. This CDR3 has 16 amino acids. The CDR3 DNA reads as TGTGCCAGCAGCTGGGGACAGAGCTTCTCCTACAATGAGCAGTTCTTC. Its translation: CASSWGQSFSYNEQFF.